What follows describes a single T cell receptor beta chain. There are 17 residues in the CDR3. Trimming shortened V by 0 bases and J by 2 bases, and 12 bases separated the two germline ends. Germline CDR1 and CDR2: KGHDR and SFDVKD. This sample was included in a study of response to subunit inactivated influenza vaccine. One entry per CDR3 protein results from TCRdb running MiXCR on the RT-PCR reads. The data show approximately 500,000 distinct CDR3 sequences, around 13% seen once. The origin of this receptor is a man between 50 and 59 years old who received an inactivated influenza vaccine. The V and J genes are TRBV24-1 and TRBJ2-2; D possibly corresponds to TRBD2 (5 bases). Sequenced here: PBMCs from blood, sampled 40 to 50 days after vaccination. In DNA, the CDR3 is TGTGCCACCAGTGATTTGTCTTCCGGGATCAACACCGGGGAGCTGTTTTTT. It yields the protein CATSDLSSGINTGELFF.